The present T cell receptor (beta chain) was sequenced within a study of T cell responses to AZD1222 COVID-19 vaccine. Study outcomes and limitations: Repertoire sampling was restricted to post-peak T cell response timepoints. It was only a handful of AZD1222 recipients who were seropositive at baseline. Donors in the cohort were predominantly white British and more often female, and clonal diversity was possibly underestimated. Targets within unmutated variant regions were reportedly found for nearly half of spike-specific TCRs.

Comments on this clone: The antigen is not known.

Assay used: immunoSEQ multiplex PCR; TCRdb lists only in-frame clones, some missing. The sample has some 150,000 clones; about 85% are singletons. This CDR3 is built from 15 residues. V gave up 6 bases and J gave up 1 base, with 15 bases separating them. Germline V gene lookup returns CDR1 MDHEN and CDR2 SYDVKM. This sequence originates from an adult who had recovered from COVID-19. The sample here was peripheral blood, taken after recovery from COVID-19. The V gene is TRBV28, the J gene TRBJ2-5; unclear D gene. The CDR3 nucleotides read TGTGCCAGCAGACGCTCGACACAGATCCAAGAGACCCAGTACTTC. Its protein is CASRRSTQIQETQYF.